This TCR beta chain is from a study of CD8 T cells in ankylosing spondylitis. Overall study results and limits: Significantly higher representation of disease-linked clones was reported for matched ankylosing spondylitis synovial fluid.

Trimming removed 4 bases from V and 4 bases from J; junction bases left unmatched: 8. Germline loops: CDR1 SGDLS, CDR2 YYNGEE. CDR3 length: 16 amino acids. Molecular-barcoded quantitative 5'-RACE produced these TCR beta libraries. MiXCR was run by TCRdb on the 5' RACE reads, yielding one entry per CDR3 protein. The profile shows approximately 12,000 distinct CDR3 sequences, over 2.5% of them singletons. This clonotype appeared many times. As yet, its antigen is unknown. The chain carries TRBV9 and TRBJ2-2; 9 positions match TRBD1. Sequenced input: blood, either unsorted or a sorted T cell fraction (not recorded which). This sequence was found in a male donor with ankylosing spondylitis or in good health (not recorded which). This CDR3 reads CASSLETGGFTGELFF. In nucleotides, the CDR3 is TGTGCCAGCAGCCTTGAGACAGGGGGATTCACCGGGGAGCTGTTTTTT.